The 26 T cell receptor beta chains below come from one sample, sequenced in a study of immune heterogeneity within non-small cell lung tumors. In a multiplex PCR, 32 V and 13 J primers amplified TCR beta CDR3. From the multiplex PCR reads, TCRdb called clonotypes with MiXCR, one entry per CDR3 protein. The repertoire includes about 23,000 distinct CDR3 sequences, 27% of them detected once, and about 3.5% sits in the top ten. At about 600 ng per sample, bulk tumor genomic DNA provided the template. Several biopsies were spaced far apart within each primary tumor and obtained as surgery took place. Newly diagnosed with untreated non-small cell lung cancer, the patients underwent curative surgery. Input material: lung tumor tissue. Source of these receptors: a man aged 40-50 years with non-small cell lung cancer.

This chain links TRBV20-1 with TRBJ2-3, with 7 bases that match TRBD2. The CDR3 extends over 16 amino acids. The germline V gene encodes CDR1 DFQATT and CDR2 SNEGSKA (reference sequence). With 1 base clipped from V and 0 bases from J, the junction kept 7 bases outside the gene matches. The CDR3 spells CSARVGGRGSTDTQYF. The CDR3 coding sequence is TGCAGTGCTAGAGTGGGGGGGAGAGGTAGCACAGATACGCAGTATTTT.

A word on this clonotype: A much larger clone lies a single base off, so this may be a read error. The chain joins TRBV19 to TRBJ2-1, with TRBD1 matching 9 bases. This CDR3 contains 15 residues. CDR1 and CDR2 (germline): LNHDA, SQIVND (reference sequence). V lost 4 bases and J lost 4; bases outside the gene matches: 5. The CDR3 loop is CASSSIGTGYNEQFF. DNA of the CDR3: TGTGCCAGTAGTAGTATCGGGACAGGGTACAATGAGCAGTTCTTC.

Worth noting for this clonotype: This may come from a read error, since a much larger clone is one base off. The V and J genes are TRBV6-1 and TRBJ2-1, with TRBD1 as a possible D gene (6 bases). Germline-derived CDR1 and CDR2 are MNHNS and SASEGT. The CDR3 is 14 residues long. Trimming left V 5 bases short and J 9 bases short, with 17 bases between. The CDR3 DNA sequence: TGTGCCAGCAGTATAGGGGGAGCGAATGGTGAGCAGTTCTTC. Translation gives CASSIGGANGEQFF.

This clonotype was seen a handful of times. The chain recombines TRBV12-3 or TRBV12-4 with TRBJ2-5, with D maybe TRBD2 (6 bases). The length of the CDR3 is 13 residues. The V and J ends lost 3 bases and 5 bases respectively, with 10 bases between them. In DNA, the CDR3 is TGTGCCAGCAGTTTTATGGGGAGGGAGACCCAGTACTTC. Its protein product is CASSFMGRETQYF.

This clonotype is medium-sized by share. This rearrangement joins TRBV24-1 to TRBJ2-7, with a possible D match to TRBD1 (6 bases). Trimming shortened V by 5 bases and J by 7 bases, and 11 bases separated the two germline ends. There are 12 residues in the CDR3. The germline V gene has CDR1 KGHDR and CDR2 SFDVKD. The CDR3 region has the DNA TGTGCCACCAGTGGCACGCAGGGGGAGCAGTACTTC. This encodes CATSGTQGEQYF.

V is TRBV5-1 and J is TRBJ2-3; TRBD1 or TRBD2 may be the D gene (5 bases each). V was cut by 0 bases and J by 2 bases, with 10 bases left in between. The CDR3 is made up of 15 amino acids. Germline V gene sequence: CDR1 SGHRS, CDR2 YFSETQ. The CDR3, as DNA: TGCGCCAGCAGCTTGGGTTGGGGGTACACAGATACGCAGTATTTT. It specifies CASSLGWGYTDTQYF.

This clonotype was picked up a small number of times. V and J are TRBV12-3 or TRBV12-4 and TRBJ2-4; weak D call: TRBD2 (5 bases). Trimming took off 7 bases at V and 4 bases at J, with 14 bases between the two ends. The CDR3 sequence is 14 residues long. The CDR3 region is CASKGRRGKNIQYF. The CDR3 DNA is TGTGCCAGCAAAGGACGTAGAGGGAAAAACATTCAGTACTTC.

This clonotype was counted ten times or more. V gene TRBV7-9 combines with J gene TRBJ2-3; no firm D call. The CDR3 is made up of 11 amino acids. Germline CDR1 is SEHNR and CDR2 is FQNEAQ (reference sequence). Deletions cut 1 base from V and 8 bases from J, with 4 bases between. This CDR3 reads CASSLDATQYF. The CDR3 DNA is TGTGCCAGCAGCTTAGACGCTACGCAGTATTTT.

This clonotype was seen ten or more times. V gene TRBV27 combines with J gene TRBJ1-4; D is perhaps TRBD1 (6 bases). Germline-derived CDR1 and CDR2 are MNHEY and SMNVEV (reference sequence). The CDR3 length is 15 residues. Trimming removed 4 bases from V and 8 bases from J, with 17 bases in between. The CDR3 loop is CASSSNRDRSEKLFF. CDR3 coding DNA: TGTGCCAGCAGTTCAAACAGGGATCGGAGCGAAAAACTGTTTTTT.

This chain uses TRBV5-4 with TRBJ1-2, with TRBD1 identical over 9 bases. CDR1 SGHNT and CDR2 YYREEE come from the germline V gene (reference sequence). Unmatched junction bases numbered 8, after V lost 0 bases and J lost 8 bases. This CDR3 contains 15 residues. The CDR3 is CASSLVGQGGGGYTF. DNA for the CDR3: TGTGCCAGCAGCTTGGTGGGACAGGGAGGAGGCGGCTACACCTTC.

To note about this clonotype: Relative to the germline gene, one junction end is altered; a read error may explain this. The chain uses TRBV7-9 and TRBJ2-3, with 14 bases matching TRBD2. Germline V gives CDR1 SEHNR, CDR2 FQNEAQ (reference sequence). The CDR3 length is 16 residues. CDR3 bases: TGTGCCTGCAGCTCCTCCGGGACTAGCGGGAGTGATACGCAGTATTTT. Translation: CACSSSGTSGSDTQYF.

About this clonotype: A read error may explain this, as a much larger clone is one base away. This chain uses TRBV24-1 with TRBJ2-3; D is ambiguous. The CDR3 extends over 17 amino acids. Germline CDR1 KGHDR, CDR2 SFDVKD. CDR3 nucleotide sequence: TGTTCCACCAGTGATTTCGGCTCCCATCTGCGGCGAGATACGCAGTATTTT. Amino acid sequence: CSTSDFGSHLRRDTQYF.

V gene TRBV7-9 combines with J gene TRBJ2-5; no firm D call. V lost 1 base and J 2 bases, leaving 11 bases between the germline ends. Per germline, CDR1 SEHNR and CDR2 FQNEAQ (reference sequence). This CDR3 has 15 residues. The CDR3 DNA is TGTGCCAGCAGCTTAGTTGCGACGGCTCAAGAGACCCAGTACTTC. Encoded protein: CASSLVATAQETQYF. Full variable domain (rest looked up from reference TRBV7-9 and TRBJ2-5): DTGVSQNPRHKITKRGQNVTFRCDPISEHNRLYWYRQTLGQGPEFLTYFQNEAQLEKSRLLSDRFSAERPKGSFSTLEIQRTEQGDSAMYLCASSLVATAQETQYFGPGTRLLVL.

This clonotype was detected many times. The chain joins TRBV12-3 or TRBV12-4 to TRBJ1-3; the match to TRBD1 covers 7 bases. Trimming removed 4 bases from V and 4 bases from J; junction bases left unmatched: 13. The CDR3 totals 17 residues. CDR3 in DNA: TGTGCCAGCAGTTCCCACGGAGGGGGCCCCTCGGGAAACACCATATATTTT. Its protein product is CASSSHGGGPSGNTIYF.

As concerns this clonotype: One base away lies a much larger clone, so this may be a sequencing read error. This sequence joins TRBV20-1 and TRBJ2-3; TRBD2 aligns across 11 bases. Germline CDR1 is DFQATT and CDR2 is SNEGSKA (reference sequence). The CDR3 is 14 amino acids. CDR3 DNA: TGCAGTGCCCCCGCTAGCGGGAGGACAGATAAGCAGTATTTT. It specifies CSAPASGRTDKQYF.

In this sample, this clonotype turned up many times. The chain combines TRBV11-2 with TRBJ2-7, with 11 positions matching TRBD2. Per germline, CDR1 SGHAT and CDR2 FQNNGV. The CDR3 is made up of 13 amino acids. V shed 4 bases and J 4 bases; nucleotides not matched to a gene: 0. CDR3 bases: TGTGCCAGCAGCTGGACTAGCGGGTACGAGCAGTACTTC. The encoded protein is CASSWTSGYEQYF.

Comment on this clonotype: One base away lies a much larger clone, so this may be a sequencing read error. DNA of the CDR3: TGTGCCAGCAGCTCGGGGGGACTAGCGAGCACAGATAAGCAGTATTTT. Protein sequence: CASSSGGLASTDKQYF. The rearrangement uses TRBV5-8 and TRBJ2-3; 10 bases map to TRBD2. CDR3 length equals 16 residues. Germline loops: CDR1 SGHTS, CDR2 YDEGEE.

CDR3 sequence (DNA): TGTGCCAGCAGCCGGAACACTGAAGCTTTCTTT. Translated: CASSRNTEAFF. The V and J genes are TRBV6-1 and TRBJ1-1; no clear D. The germline V gene encodes CDR1 MNHNS and CDR2 SASEGT. The CDR3 is 11 residues long. V lost 6 bases to trimming and J lost 1 base, with 3 bases between them.

The table lists this clonotype with many counts. The chain employs TRBV30 and TRBJ2-7; 8 bases line up with TRBD1. The CDR3 has 13 residues. V lost 0 bases to trimming and J lost 7 bases; unmatched junction nucleotides: 5. Germline loops: CDR1 GTSNPN, CDR2 SVGIG (reference sequence). Here the CDR3 DNA reads TGTGCCTGGAGTGTCACAGGGGGTAGGGAGCAGTACTTC. Protein sequence: CAWSVTGGREQYF.

The chain employs TRBV5-6 and TRBJ2-5; D gene uncertain. Germline CDR1 is SGHDT and CDR2 is YYEEEE. The CDR3 is 14 amino acids. The germline V and J ends were trimmed by 5 bases and 3 bases, with 14 bases remaining between them. CDR3 sequence (DNA): TGTGCCAGCAGGGGTGTGGTTGGTAAAGAGACCCAGTACTTC. Its translation: CASRGVVGKETQYF.

This clonotype was observed at least ten times. The genes are TRBV4-1 and TRBJ2-7, with 7 nucleotides matching TRBD1. Germline V CDR1 and CDR2: MGHRA, YSYEKL. Trimming at V came to 1 base and at J to 6 bases, leaving 3 bases not matched to a gene. This CDR3 region has 13 residues. The CDR3 coding sequence is TGCGCCAGCAGCCAAGGGGGGACAGCCGAGCAGTACTTC. As protein: CASSQGGTAEQYF.

This CDR3 reads CAISVTGLGNTEAFF. DNA of the CDR3: TGTGCCATCAGTGTGACAGGGTTGGGGAACACTGAAGCTTTCTTT. The chain joins TRBV10-3 to TRBJ1-1; 7 positions match TRBD1. Losses at the gene ends were 4 bases for V and 1 base for J; bases not matched to a gene: 6. The germline CDR1 and CDR2 sequences are ENHRY and SYGVKD. The CDR3 covers 15 residues.

This clonotype was seen repeatedly, ten times or more. The chain employs TRBV6-1 and TRBJ2-7, with 8 bases that match TRBD1. Germline CDR1 MNHNS, CDR2 SASEGT. The V and J ends lost 3 bases and 5 bases, in that order; junction bases with no gene match: 6. The CDR3 extends over 14 amino acids. The CDR3 DNA follows: TGTGCCAGCAGTGAGGGACAGGAGGATGACGAGCAGTACTTC. As protein: CASSEGQEDDEQYF.

In its sample, this clonotype was seen many times. The chain is built from TRBV7-3 and TRBJ2-3; D possibly uses TRBD1 or TRBD2 (5 bases each). V was trimmed by 8 bases and J by 0 bases, leaving 15 bases between them. Looked up from germline, CDR1 is SGHTA and CDR2 is FQGTGA. This CDR3 is 15 amino acids long. CDR3 nucleotide sequence: TGTGCCAGCGCCAGGGCCAGCGGTAGCACAGATACGCAGTATTTT. Its protein product is CASARASGSTDTQYF.

Regarding this clonotype: Since a much larger clone is just one base distant, this may be a read error. The chain has TRBV2 and TRBJ1-2; D uncertain. Germline V gene sequence: CDR1 SNHLY, CDR2 FYNNEI. The CDR3 contains 13 residues. V was clipped by 3 bases and J by 6 bases, with 11 bases between them. The CDR3 region is CASSDFVVHGYTF. Written as DNA, the CDR3 is TGTGCCAGCAGTGACTTCGTTGTGCATGGCTACACCTTC.

Regarding this clonotype: A read error may explain this, as a much larger clone is one base away. The V gene is TRBV27, the J gene TRBJ1-4; D ambiguous. Trimming left V 9 bases short and J 2 bases short, with 13 bases between. This CDR3 is 14 amino acids long. CDR1 MNHEY and CDR2 SMNVEV come from the germline V gene (reference sequence). Here the CDR3 reads CASFDRFTNEKLFF. In DNA, the CDR3 is TGTGCCAGTTTTGACCGGTTTACTAATGAAAAACTGTTTTTT.